These T cell receptor beta chains were read from a single sample in a study of T cells expressing NK-cell markers. TCRdb re-called the 5' RACE reads, yielding one record per CDR3 amino acid sequence without DNA. Here the sample table reports fewer than 550,000 distinct CDR3 sequences. The specimen sequenced was blood T cells: a sorted CD56 or NKG2C T cell subset, CD4+ or CD8+ T cells, or bulk PBMC T cells (not recorded which). The receptors originated from a woman between 50 and 59 years old in good health. Each CDR3 is given with its conserved first and last residue. The order of the fields is V gene, CDR3 length, J gene, CDR3 protein.

V gene: TRBV6-5
CDR3 length: 12
J gene: TRBJ2-3
CDR3 protein: CASSYAAGTQYF

V gene: TRBV7-9
CDR3 length: 14
J gene: TRBJ1-4
CDR3 protein: CASSLGGKNEKLFF

V gene: TRBV7-2
CDR3 length: 13
J gene: TRBJ2-5
CDR3 protein: CASSLGGGRTQYF

V gene: TRBV20-1
CDR3 length: 12
J gene: TRBJ2-3
CDR3 protein: CSAYKSTDTQYF

V gene: TRBV21-1
CDR3 length: 17
J gene: TRBJ2-2
CDR3 protein: CASSKPDGWLNTGELFF

V gene: TRBV5-1
CDR3 length: 14
J gene: TRBJ1-4
CDR3 protein: CASSHGRLGEKLFF

V gene: TRBV24-1
CDR3 length: 15
J gene: TRBJ2-3
CDR3 protein: CATSDLDRFTDTQYF

V gene: TRBV12-3/TRBV12-4
CDR3 length: 12
J gene: TRBJ1-1
CDR3 protein: CASSFRSGGAFF

V gene: TRBV29-1
CDR3 length: 13
J gene: TRBJ2-7
CDR3 protein: CSVADRGNYEQYF

V gene: TRBV20-1
CDR3 length: 16
J gene: TRBJ2-1
CDR3 protein: CSARVAGGPNYNEQFF

V gene: TRBV6-5
CDR3 length: 16
J gene: TRBJ2-2
CDR3 protein: CASRPDRGGWTGELFF

V gene: TRBV29-1
CDR3 length: 13
J gene: TRBJ1-5
CDR3 protein: CSVEDTVGQPQHF

V gene: TRBV9
CDR3 length: 14
J gene: TRBJ1-2
CDR3 protein: CASRLTGNNYGYTF

V gene: TRBV5-1
CDR3 length: 16
J gene: TRBJ1-4
CDR3 protein: CASSLPDRRDNEKLFF

V gene: TRBV20-1
CDR3 length: 14
J gene: TRBJ2-5
CDR3 protein: CSARRRGRGETQYF

V gene: TRBV12-3/TRBV12-4
CDR3 length: 17
J gene: TRBJ2-3
CDR3 protein: CASSLGQGALLTDTQYF

V gene: TRBV5-1
CDR3 length: 15
J gene: TRBJ2-2
CDR3 protein: CASSSQLDYTGELFF

V gene: TRBV11-2
CDR3 length: 14
J gene: TRBJ2-1
CDR3 protein: CASSRGAAYNEQFF

V gene: TRBV28
CDR3 length: 14
J gene: TRBJ2-7
CDR3 protein: CASSFRVWAYEQYF

V gene: TRBV20-1
CDR3 length: 17
J gene: TRBJ2-3
CDR3 protein: CSARGRGRGSLADTQYF

V gene: TRBV4-1
CDR3 length: 15
J gene: TRBJ2-3
CDR3 protein: CASSQDPRVEDTQYF

V gene: TRBV15
CDR3 length: 14
J gene: TRBJ2-2
CDR3 protein: CATSRAPGQGVGFF

V gene: TRBV3-1
CDR3 length: 16
J gene: TRBJ1-1
CDR3 protein: CASSQPLGRGNTEAFF

V gene: TRBV3-1
CDR3 length: 12
J gene: TRBJ1-5
CDR3 protein: CASSPRRGAQHF

V gene: TRBV10-3
CDR3 length: 12
J gene: TRBJ2-3
CDR3 protein: CAISGGLDTQYF

V gene: TRBV12-3/TRBV12-4
CDR3 length: 16
J gene: TRBJ1-5
CDR3 protein: CASSLFAPRSNQPQHF

V gene: TRBV5-1
CDR3 length: 14
J gene: TRBJ1-5
CDR3 protein: CASRTGTDNQPQHF

V gene: TRBV6-1
CDR3 length: 14
J gene: TRBJ2-1
CDR3 protein: CASSEATGYNEQFF

V gene: TRBV12-3/TRBV12-4
CDR3 length: 17
J gene: TRBJ2-7
CDR3 protein: CASSFGPSKFYTYEQYF

V gene: TRBV6-5
CDR3 length: 14
J gene: TRBJ2-3
CDR3 protein: CATTADRGTDTQYF

V gene: TRBV12-5
CDR3 length: 16
J gene: TRBJ2-6
CDR3 protein: CASGFQIGVGANVLTF

V gene: TRBV12-3/TRBV12-4
CDR3 length: 16
J gene: TRBJ2-7
CDR3 protein: CASTARLGLFNYEQYF

V gene: TRBV10-3
CDR3 length: 14
J gene: TRBJ2-1
CDR3 protein: CAIRASGGGVEQFF

V gene: TRBV5-1
CDR3 length: 14
J gene: TRBJ2-3
CDR3 protein: CASKFREVIDTQYF

V gene: TRBV12-3/TRBV12-4
CDR3 length: 13
J gene: TRBJ1-6
CDR3 protein: CASRLNWNSPLHF

V gene: TRBV20-1
CDR3 length: 14
J gene: TRBJ2-7
CDR3 protein: CSADLLAGDYEQYF

V gene: TRBV5-1
CDR3 length: 15
J gene: TRBJ1-3
CDR3 protein: CASSLDDAFWNTIYF

V gene: TRBV11-3
CDR3 length: 15
J gene: TRBJ2-2
CDR3 protein: CASSFGIPETGELFF

V gene: TRBV27
CDR3 length: 13
J gene: TRBJ1-2
CDR3 protein: CASSFRENYGYTF

V gene: TRBV7-9
CDR3 length: 14
J gene: TRBJ2-7
CDR3 protein: CASSLEASGDEQYF

V gene: TRBV2
CDR3 length: 16
J gene: TRBJ2-1
CDR3 protein: CASTKSGSASYNEQFF

V gene: TRBV10-3
CDR3 length: 18
J gene: TRBJ2-4
CDR3 protein: CAISEFLAGGLAKNIQYF

V gene: TRBV12-3/TRBV12-4
CDR3 length: 14
J gene: TRBJ1-2
CDR3 protein: CASSGLAPNYGYTF

V gene: TRBV7-2
CDR3 length: 15
J gene: TRBJ2-7
CDR3 protein: CASSLVGLGTYEQYF

V gene: TRBV10-3
CDR3 length: 14
J gene: TRBJ1-6
CDR3 protein: CAISVGAENSPLHF

V gene: TRBV2
CDR3 length: 15
J gene: TRBJ2-1
CDR3 protein: CASGFDRATYNEQFF

V gene: TRBV12-3/TRBV12-4
CDR3 length: 15
J gene: TRBJ1-5
CDR3 protein: CASSLQGMRNQPQHF

V gene: TRBV5-6
CDR3 length: 15
J gene: TRBJ2-4
CDR3 protein: CASSLGQGAKNIQYF

V gene: TRBV11-3
CDR3 length: 16
J gene: TRBJ2-2
CDR3 protein: CASSDRRVTNTGELFF

V gene: TRBV19
CDR3 length: 16
J gene: TRBJ2-3
CDR3 protein: CASSLLAGAQTDTQYF

V gene: TRBV5-1
CDR3 length: 13
J gene: TRBJ1-5
CDR3 protein: CASSRGVDQPQHF

V gene: TRBV10-3
CDR3 length: 13
J gene: TRBJ2-3
CDR3 protein: CAISEVITDTQYF

V gene: TRBV12-3/TRBV12-4
CDR3 length: 16
J gene: TRBJ2-1
CDR3 protein: CASSRPGGPYGNEQFF